This T cell receptor beta chain was profiled in a study of blood T cell repertoires in COVID-19. In the study overall: COVID-19 samples collected from the United States, Italy and Spain covered acute and convalescent phases.

The assay was immunoSEQ multiplex PCR, and TCRdb's table has in-frame clones only and misses some. The table lists roughly 57,000 clones, 60% to 85% of them singletons. The CDR3 is 17 residues long. Germline values: CDR1 KGHDR, CDR2 SFDVKD. V lost 5 bases to trimming and J lost 7 bases; unmatched junction nucleotides: 14. The receptor comes from a man aged 55-75 years with acute or convalescent COVID-19. The material sequenced was peripheral blood. This chain links TRBV24-1 with TRBJ2-2; 8 nucleotides match TRBD1. CDR3 sequence (DNA): TGTGCCACCAGTGCCTCGAACAGGGGGTCTGGGAGCGGGGAGCTGTTTTTT. This gives the protein CATSASNRGSGSGELFF.